This T cell receptor beta chain was captured by sequencing in a study of sequential checkpoint blockade in melanoma. Points from the study as a whole: Tumor T-cell fraction and clonality correlated with PD-L1 and CD8+ counts.

Libraries were prepared by immunoSEQ multiplex PCR; TCRdb keeps only in-frame clonotypes and omits some of them. The sample carries 5,000 to 6,500 clones, 15% to 20% recorded once. Trimming removed 5 bases from V and 4 bases from J; junction bases left unmatched: 4. Germline V gives CDR1 SQVTM, CDR2 ANQGSEA. The CDR3 has 14 amino acids. Noted treatment: randomized to nivolumab then ipilimumab (arm A) or the reverse (arm B). This clone has only one observation. Its antigen remains unknown. The specimen was tumor tissue (inferred from file names), collected from a patient given nivolumab and ipilimumab in sequence. This chain links TRBV29-1 with TRBJ2-2; 10 bases fit TRBD1. The sequence was obtained from a human donor with melanoma. The chain's CDR3 is CSVRQGALTGELFF. The CDR3 nucleotides read TGCAGCGTTCGACAGGGGGCACTCACCGGGGAGCTGTTTTTT.